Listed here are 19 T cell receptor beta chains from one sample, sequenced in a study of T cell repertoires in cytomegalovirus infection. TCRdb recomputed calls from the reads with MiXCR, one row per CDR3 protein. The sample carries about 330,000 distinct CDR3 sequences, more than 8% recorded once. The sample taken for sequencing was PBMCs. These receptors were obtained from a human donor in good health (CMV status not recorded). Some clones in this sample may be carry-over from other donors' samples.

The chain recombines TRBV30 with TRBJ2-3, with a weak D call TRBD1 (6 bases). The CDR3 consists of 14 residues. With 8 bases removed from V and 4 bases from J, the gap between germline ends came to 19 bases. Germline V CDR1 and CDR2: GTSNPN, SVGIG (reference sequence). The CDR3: CAAKGPRGSDTQYF. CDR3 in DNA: TGTGCCGCAAAGGGTCCCAGGGGTTCAGATACGCAGTATTTT.

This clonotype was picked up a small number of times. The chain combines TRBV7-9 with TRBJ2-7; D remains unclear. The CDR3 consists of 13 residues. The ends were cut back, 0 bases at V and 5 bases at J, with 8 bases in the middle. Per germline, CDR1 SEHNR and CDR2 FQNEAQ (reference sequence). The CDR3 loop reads CASSLAGPNEQYF. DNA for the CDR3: TGTGCCAGCAGCTTAGCAGGGCCCAACGAGCAGTACTTC.

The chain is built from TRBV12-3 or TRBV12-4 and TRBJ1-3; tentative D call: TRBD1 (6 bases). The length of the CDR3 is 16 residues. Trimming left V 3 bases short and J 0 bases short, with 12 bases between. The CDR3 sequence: CASSFMTGTSGNTIYF. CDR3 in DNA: TGTGCCAGCAGTTTCATGACAGGAACCTCTGGAAACACCATATATTTT.

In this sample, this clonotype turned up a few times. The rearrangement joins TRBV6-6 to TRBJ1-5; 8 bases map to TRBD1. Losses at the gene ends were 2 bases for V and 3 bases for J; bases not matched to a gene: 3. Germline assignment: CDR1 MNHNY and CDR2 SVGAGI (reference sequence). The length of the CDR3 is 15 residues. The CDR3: CASSYQGAYNQPQHF. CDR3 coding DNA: TGTGCCAGCAGTTACCAGGGGGCCTACAATCAGCCCCAGCATTTT.

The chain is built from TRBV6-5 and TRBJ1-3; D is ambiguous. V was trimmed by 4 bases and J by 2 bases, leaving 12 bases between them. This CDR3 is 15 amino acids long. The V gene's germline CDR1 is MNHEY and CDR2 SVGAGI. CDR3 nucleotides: TGTGCCAGCAGTTCCCTATCCAGGCCTGGAAACACCATATATTTT. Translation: CASSSLSRPGNTIYF.

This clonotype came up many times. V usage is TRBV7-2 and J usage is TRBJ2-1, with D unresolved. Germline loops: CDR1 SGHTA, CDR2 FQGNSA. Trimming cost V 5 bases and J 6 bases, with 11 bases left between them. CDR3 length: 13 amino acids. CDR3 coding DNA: TGTGCCAGCAGCACTAAACTGGGCAATGAGCAGTTCTTC. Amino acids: CASSTKLGNEQFF.

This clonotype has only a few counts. The CDR3 DNA reads as TGTGCCAGCCGCAGCCCCCGGACAGGGGGCGTTCACACTGAAGCTTTCTTT. Translation gives CASRSPRTGGVHTEAFF. This chain connects TRBV28 to TRBJ1-1; TRBD1 matches 11 bases. The CDR3 consists of 17 residues. Germline V CDR1 and CDR2: MDHEN, SYDVKM. Unmatched junction bases numbered 14, after V lost 8 bases and J lost 3 bases.

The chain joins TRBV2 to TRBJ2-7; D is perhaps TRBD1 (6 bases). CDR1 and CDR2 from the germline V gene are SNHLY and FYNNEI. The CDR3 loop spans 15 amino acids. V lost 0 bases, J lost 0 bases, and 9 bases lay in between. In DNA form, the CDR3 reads TGTGCCAGCAGTGAAGCGGGGGCCCTCTCCTACGAGCAGTACTTC. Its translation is CASSEAGALSYEQYF.

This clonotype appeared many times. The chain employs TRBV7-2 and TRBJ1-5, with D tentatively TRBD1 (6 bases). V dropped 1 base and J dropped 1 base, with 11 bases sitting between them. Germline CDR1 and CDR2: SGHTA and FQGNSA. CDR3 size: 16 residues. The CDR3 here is CASSLGGGSSNQPQHF. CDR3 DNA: TGTGCCAGCAGCTTAGGGGGGGGCTCCAGCAATCAGCCCCAGCATTTT.

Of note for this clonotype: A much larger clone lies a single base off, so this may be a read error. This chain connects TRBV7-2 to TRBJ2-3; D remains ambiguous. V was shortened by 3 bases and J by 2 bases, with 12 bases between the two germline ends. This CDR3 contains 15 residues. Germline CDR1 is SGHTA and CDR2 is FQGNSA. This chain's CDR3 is CASSLSRTPTDTQYF. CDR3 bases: TGTGCCAGCAGCTTGAGCAGGACCCCCACAGATACGCAGTATTTT.

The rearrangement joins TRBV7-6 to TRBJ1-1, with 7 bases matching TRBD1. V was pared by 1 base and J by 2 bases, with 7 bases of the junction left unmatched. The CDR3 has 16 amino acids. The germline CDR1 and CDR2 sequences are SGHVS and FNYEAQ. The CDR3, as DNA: TGTGCCAGCAGCTTAGGGACAGGTCTGGGAAACACTGAAGCTTTCTTT. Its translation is CASSLGTGLGNTEAFF.

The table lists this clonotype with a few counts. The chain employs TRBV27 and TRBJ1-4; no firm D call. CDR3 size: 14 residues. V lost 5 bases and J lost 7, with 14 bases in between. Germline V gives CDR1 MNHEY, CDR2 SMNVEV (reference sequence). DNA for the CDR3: TGTGCCAGCAGTATGAGAGTTCCCCCTGAAAAACTGTTTTTT. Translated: CASSMRVPPEKLFF.

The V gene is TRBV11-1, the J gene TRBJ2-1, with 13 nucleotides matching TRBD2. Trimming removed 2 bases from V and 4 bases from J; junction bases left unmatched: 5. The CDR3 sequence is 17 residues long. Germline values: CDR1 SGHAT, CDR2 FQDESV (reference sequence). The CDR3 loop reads CASSLRTSGRAYNEQFF. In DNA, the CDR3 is TGTGCCAGCAGCTTAAGGACTAGCGGGAGAGCGTACAATGAGCAGTTCTTC.

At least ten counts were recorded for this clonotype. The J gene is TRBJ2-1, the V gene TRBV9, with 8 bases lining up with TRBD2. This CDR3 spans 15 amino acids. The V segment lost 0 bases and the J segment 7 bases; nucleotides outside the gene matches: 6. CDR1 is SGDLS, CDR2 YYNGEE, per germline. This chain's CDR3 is CASSVAGGGWNEQFF. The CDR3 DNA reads TGTGCCAGCAGCGTAGCGGGCGGGGGGTGGAATGAGCAGTTCTTC.

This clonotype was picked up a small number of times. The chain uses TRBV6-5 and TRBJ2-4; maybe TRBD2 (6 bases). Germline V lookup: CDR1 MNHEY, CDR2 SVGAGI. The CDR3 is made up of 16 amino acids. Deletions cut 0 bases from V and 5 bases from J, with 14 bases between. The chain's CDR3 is CASSYSKGGIQNIQYF. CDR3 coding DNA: TGTGCCAGCAGTTACTCCAAAGGCGGGATCCAAAACATTCAGTACTTC.

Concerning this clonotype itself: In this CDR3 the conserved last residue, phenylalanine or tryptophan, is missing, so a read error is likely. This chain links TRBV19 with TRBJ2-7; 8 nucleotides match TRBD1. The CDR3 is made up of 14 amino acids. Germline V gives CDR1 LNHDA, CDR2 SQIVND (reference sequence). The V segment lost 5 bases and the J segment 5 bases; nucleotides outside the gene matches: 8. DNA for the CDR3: TGTGCCAGTAGTGCCCTGGGACAGGCGGACGAGCAGTACTCC. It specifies CASSALGQADEQYS.

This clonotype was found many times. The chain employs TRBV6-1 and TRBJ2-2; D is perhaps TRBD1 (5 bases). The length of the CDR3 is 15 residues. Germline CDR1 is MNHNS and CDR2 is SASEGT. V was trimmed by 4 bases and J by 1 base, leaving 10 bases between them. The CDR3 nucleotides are TGTGCCAGCAGTGTCGGACATAGGAACACCGGGGAGCTGTTTTTT. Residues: CASSVGHRNTGELFF.

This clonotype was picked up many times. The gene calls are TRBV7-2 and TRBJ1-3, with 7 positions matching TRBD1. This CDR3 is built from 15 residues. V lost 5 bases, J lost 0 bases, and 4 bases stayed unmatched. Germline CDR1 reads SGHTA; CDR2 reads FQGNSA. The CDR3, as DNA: TGTGCCAGCAGCATAACAGGGGACTCTGGAAACACCATATATTTT. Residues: CASSITGDSGNTIYF.

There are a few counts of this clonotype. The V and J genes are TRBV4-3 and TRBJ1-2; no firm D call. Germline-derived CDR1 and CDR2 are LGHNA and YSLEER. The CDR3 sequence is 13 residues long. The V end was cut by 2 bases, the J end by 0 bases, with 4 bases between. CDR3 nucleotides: TGCGCCAGCAGCCAACAGCCTAACTATGGCTACACCTTC. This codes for CASSQQPNYGYTF.